Below, 10 T cell receptor beta chains from the same sample are listed, as sequenced in a study of cytomegalovirus exposure and HLA in healthy donors (dated by TCRdb to between 2016 and 2019). Preparation of the library involved the immunoSEQ multiplex PCR assay. For the multiplex PCR, a mixture combining 60 forward primers for TCR Vbeta segments and 13 reverse primers for TCR Jbeta segments was used. The clones in this table, taken by TCRdb from immuneACCESS, are in-frame only. Not every clone is retained; where verified, under half of the shortfall comes from an unresolved V gene, and the cause of the rest is unknown. Counted in this sample were 95,000 to 150,000 clones; over 65% of them appeared once. The ten largest make up under 5% of the sample. The sequenced sample was PBMCs. Receptors were obtained from a man aged 35-49 years in good health and CMV-seropositive.

J is TRBJ1-5 and V is TRBV19, with 10 bases lining up with TRBD1. Germline values: CDR1 LNHDA, CDR2 SQIVND (reference sequence). J gave up 6 bases and V 4 bases, and 9 bases lay outside the gene matches. This CDR3 is built from 16 residues. CDR3 region: CASSTPGTGDSQPQHF. DNA of the CDR3: TGTGCCAGTAGTACCCCCGGGACAGGGGATAGTCAGCCCCAGCATTTT. Full variable domain (rest looked up from reference TRBV19 and TRBJ1-5): DGGITQSPKYLFRKEGQNVTLSCEQNLNHDAMYWYRQDPGQGLRLIYYSQIVNDFQKGDIAEGYSVSREKKESFPLTVTSAQKNPTAFYLCASSTPGTGDSQPQHFGDGTRLSIL.

V is TRBV30 and J is TRBJ1-4, with D uncertain. This CDR3 is 14 amino acids long. CDR1 and CDR2 (germline): GTSNPN, SVGIG (reference sequence). With 1 base removed from V and 4 bases from J, the gap between germline ends came to 10 bases. CDR3 sequence (DNA): TGTGCCTGGAGTGGTAGGCGGATTAATGAAAAACTGTTTTTT. It is translated as CAWSGRRINEKLFF.

This chain links TRBV6-5 with TRBJ1-1, with 8 bases aligning to TRBD1. V dropped 6 bases and J dropped 0; count of bases not matched to a gene: 6. Looked up from germline, CDR1 is MNHEY and CDR2 is SVGAGI. The CDR3 has 15 residues. The CDR3 DNA reads TGTGCCAGCAGCTTGGGACAGGTGATGAACACTGAAGCTTTCTTT. It codes for CASSLGQVMNTEAFF.

This clone was seen just once. The chain carries TRBV19 and TRBJ1-5; maybe TRBD1 (6 bases). Trimming left V 4 bases short and J 0 bases short, with 19 bases between. Germline values: CDR1 LNHDA, CDR2 SQIVND (reference sequence). This CDR3 spans 18 amino acids. CDR3 sequence reads: CASSTTLVGGYSNQPQHF. The CDR3 DNA sequence: TGTGCCAGTAGTACAACACTCGTAGGGGGTTATAGCAATCAGCCCCAGCATTTT.

This clone was seen a handful of times. The chain uses TRBV2 and TRBJ2-1, with 9 bases aligning to TRBD2. After removal of 4 bases from V and 9 bases from J, the junction contained 10 bases not matched to a gene. Germline CDR1 SNHLY, CDR2 FYNNEI. CDR3 length: 15 amino acids. CDR3 amino acids: CASSAAGGQGGEQFF. The DNA for the CDR3 is TGTGCCAGCAGTGCTGCGGGGGGGCAAGGTGGTGAGCAGTTCTTC. The whole variable domain, filled in from reference TRBV2 and TRBJ2-1, reads EPEVTQTPSHQVTQMGQEVILRCVPISNHLYFYWYRQILGQKVEFLVSFYNNEISEKSEIFDDQFSVERPDGSNFTLKIRSTKLEDSAMYFCASSAAGGQGGEQFFGPGTRLTVL.

V gene TRBV5-1 combines with J gene TRBJ2-3; D is possibly TRBD1 (5 bases). CDR1 and CDR2 from the germline V gene are SGHRS and YFSETQ. V was pared by 4 bases and J by 1 base, with 13 bases between. The CDR3 sequence is 15 residues long. The chain's CDR3 is CASSPITQGTDTQYF. The CDR3 DNA is TGCGCCAGCAGCCCCATAACACAGGGCACAGATACGCAGTATTTT.

This clone appeared a few times. The chain uses TRBV10-3 and TRBJ1-1; D might be TRBD1 (5 bases). CDR3 length equals 14 residues. With 5 bases removed from V and 1 base from J, the gap between germline ends came to 11 bases. Germline CDR1 ENHRY, CDR2 SYGVKD. The CDR3 bases are TGTGCCATCAGTTCCCCCAGGGCGAACACTGAAGCTTTCTTT. It is translated as CAISSPRANTEAFF.

The gene calls are TRBV7-9 and TRBJ2-1, with a possible D match to TRBD1 (5 bases). Trimming shortened V by 1 base and J by 10 bases, and 11 bases separated the two germline ends. The CDR3 contains 13 residues. Germline values: CDR1 SEHNR, CDR2 FQNEAQ (reference sequence). As DNA, the CDR3 is TGTGCCAGCAGCTTAGGACAGTCCCCCGAGCAGTTCTTC. It is translated as CASSLGQSPEQFF.

The chain couples TRBV27 to TRBJ2-7; D possibly corresponds to TRBD1 (6 bases). The CDR3 sequence is 13 residues long. Germline lookup yields CDR1 MNHEY and CDR2 SMNVEV (reference sequence). The ends were cut back, 5 bases at V and 3 bases at J, with 11 bases in the middle. The CDR3 loop reads CASSITGNYEQYF. The DNA for the CDR3 is TGTGCCAGCAGTATAACAGGGAACTACGAGCAGTACTTC.

The genes are TRBV7-8 and TRBJ2-5; 14 bases agree with TRBD2. The CDR3 totals 17 residues. Trimming removed 1 base from V and 4 bases from J; junction bases left unmatched: 5. Germline loops: CDR1 SGHVS, CDR2 FQNEAQ. The CDR3 nucleotides read TGTGCCAGCAGCTTAGGACTAGCGGGGGGGCGGGGAGAGACCCAGTACTTC. It specifies CASSLGLAGGRGETQYF. Full variable domain (missing parts from reference TRBV7-8 and TRBJ2-5): GAGVSQSPRYKVAKRGQDVALRCDPISGHVSLFWYQQALGQGPEFLTYFQNEAQLDKSGLPSDRFFAERPEGSVSTLKIQRTQQEDSAVYLCASSLGLAGGRGETQYFGPGTRLLVL.